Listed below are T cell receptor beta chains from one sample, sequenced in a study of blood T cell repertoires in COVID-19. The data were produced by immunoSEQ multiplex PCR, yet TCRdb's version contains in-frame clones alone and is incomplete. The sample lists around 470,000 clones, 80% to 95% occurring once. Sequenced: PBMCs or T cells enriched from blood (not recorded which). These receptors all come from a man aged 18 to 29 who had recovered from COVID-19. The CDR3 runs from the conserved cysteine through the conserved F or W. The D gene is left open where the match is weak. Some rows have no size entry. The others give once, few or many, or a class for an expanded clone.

cdr3_aa: CASSLLGLPGETQYF
cdr3_nt: TGTGCCAGCAGTTTATTAGGACTCCCCGGGGAGACCCAGTACTTC
j_call: TRBJ2-5
clone_size: NA
d_call: NA
v_call: TRBV27

cdr3_aa: CASTPSGSNEQFF
cdr3_nt: TGTGCCAGTACTCCCAGCGGGAGCAATGAGCAGTTCTTC
j_call: TRBJ2-1
clone_size: NA
d_call: TRBD2
v_call: TRBV19

cdr3_aa: CASRAGRTDTQYF
cdr3_nt: TGTGCCAGCAGAGCGGGACGCACAGATACGCAGTATTTT
j_call: TRBJ2-3
clone_size: once
d_call: TRBD2
v_call: TRBV12-3/TRBV12-4

cdr3_aa: CASSYRGASTDTQYF
cdr3_nt: TGTGCCAGCAGCTACCGGGGGGCCAGCACAGATACGCAGTATTTT
j_call: TRBJ2-3
clone_size: NA
d_call: NA
v_call: TRBV7-6

cdr3_aa: CASSPSLAPYNEQFF
cdr3_nt: TGTGCCAGCTCACCATCACTAGCGCCATACAATGAGCAGTTCTTC
j_call: TRBJ2-1
clone_size: NA
d_call: TRBD2
v_call: TRBV18

cdr3_aa: CASSQSGYGYTF
cdr3_nt: TGTGCCAGCAGCCAATCAGGGTATGGCTACACCTTC
j_call: TRBJ1-2
clone_size: NA
d_call: NA
v_call: TRBV3-1/TRBV3-2

cdr3_aa: CSASRGNSYNEQFF
cdr3_nt: TGCAGTGCTAGTCGCGGGAATTCCTACAATGAGCAGTTCTTC
j_call: TRBJ2-1
clone_size: NA
d_call: NA
v_call: TRBV20-1

cdr3_aa: CASSPKDWRHIQYF
cdr3_nt: TGCGCCAGCAGCCCGAAGGACTGGAGACACATTCAGTACTTC
j_call: TRBJ2-4
clone_size: NA
d_call: NA
v_call: TRBV4-1

cdr3_aa: CASSLDRTSGGTGELFF
cdr3_nt: TGTGCCAGCAGCTTAGACCGGACTAGCGGGGGGACCGGGGAGCTGTTTTTT
j_call: TRBJ2-2
clone_size: NA
d_call: TRBD2
v_call: TRBV7-6

cdr3_aa: CASSLVLAGYNEQFF
cdr3_nt: TGCGCCAGCAGCTTGGTACTAGCGGGATACAATGAGCAGTTCTTC
j_call: TRBJ2-1
clone_size: NA
d_call: TRBD2
v_call: TRBV5-1

cdr3_aa: CASSLVETRENTEAFF
cdr3_nt: TGTGCCAGCTCACTCGTCGAGACTAGAGAGAACACTGAAGCTTTCTTT
j_call: TRBJ1-1
clone_size: NA
d_call: NA
v_call: TRBV18

cdr3_aa: CASSQVSSGGQQFF
cdr3_nt: TGTGCCAGCAGCCAAGTTAGTAGCGGGGGACAGCAGTTCTTC
j_call: TRBJ2-1
clone_size: NA
d_call: TRBD2
v_call: TRBV3-1/TRBV3-2

cdr3_aa: CASSLAVLGSGDGYTF
cdr3_nt: TGTGCCAGCAGCTTGGCCGTTTTAGGGAGCGGTGATGGCTACACCTTC
j_call: TRBJ1-2
clone_size: once
d_call: NA
v_call: TRBV5-5

cdr3_aa: CASSGASGEYNEQFF
cdr3_nt: TGTGCCAGCAGCGGAGCTAGCGGGGAATACAATGAGCAGTTCTTC
j_call: TRBJ2-1
clone_size: NA
d_call: TRBD2
v_call: TRBV5-5

cdr3_aa: CAISALTGNTEAFF
cdr3_nt: TGTGCCATCAGTGCTCTTACAGGGAACACTGAAGCTTTCTTT
j_call: TRBJ1-1
clone_size: NA
d_call: NA
v_call: TRBV10-3

cdr3_aa: CARGQSNYGYTF
cdr3_nt: TGTGCCCGAGGACAGAGCAACTATGGCTACACCTTC
j_call: TRBJ1-2
clone_size: NA
d_call: NA
v_call: TRBV2

cdr3_aa: CASSRDRGSTEAFF
cdr3_nt: TGTGCCAGCAGCCGGGACAGGGGATCCACTGAAGCTTTCTTT
j_call: TRBJ1-1
clone_size: NA
d_call: TRBD1
v_call: TRBV6-5

cdr3_aa: CASSFRPPGQGAWSEQFF
cdr3_nt: TGTGCCAGCAGCTTTAGGCCCCCGGGGCAGGGGGCCTGGAGTGAGCAGTTCTTC
j_call: TRBJ2-1
clone_size: NA
d_call: TRBD1
v_call: TRBV5-5

cdr3_aa: CASSAGLTEPQHF
cdr3_nt: TGTGCCAGCAGCGCGGGACTGACGGAGCCCCAGCATTTT
j_call: TRBJ1-5
clone_size: NA
d_call: NA
v_call: TRBV9

cdr3_aa: CASSKARGRGNTGELFF
cdr3_nt: TGTGCCAGCAGCAAAGCGCGAGGCAGGGGGAACACCGGGGAGCTGTTTTTT
j_call: TRBJ2-2
clone_size: few
d_call: NA
v_call: TRBV21-1

cdr3_aa: CASSLGQGGIYEQFF
cdr3_nt: TGTGCCAGCAGCCTCGGACAGGGGGGGATCTATGAGCAGTTCTTC
j_call: TRBJ2-1
clone_size: NA
d_call: TRBD1
v_call: TRBV3-1/TRBV3-2

cdr3_aa: CSVWGSTEAFF
cdr3_nt: TGCAGCGTATGGGGCAGCACTGAAGCTTTCTTT
j_call: TRBJ1-1
clone_size: NA
d_call: NA
v_call: TRBV29-1

cdr3_aa: CASSQTGGADTQYF
cdr3_nt: TGTGCCAGCAGCCAGACGGGGGGGGCCGATACGCAGTATTTT
j_call: TRBJ2-3
clone_size: once
d_call: TRBD2
v_call: TRBV7-8

cdr3_aa: CASSFSSGTEAFF
cdr3_nt: TGTGCCAGCAGCTTCTCCTCGGGCACTGAAGCTTTCTTT
j_call: TRBJ1-1
clone_size: NA
d_call: NA
v_call: TRBV11-3

cdr3_aa: CASSLVGTGHVNTEAFF
cdr3_nt: TGTGCCAGCAGCTTAGTAGGGACAGGGCATGTAAACACTGAAGCTTTCTTT
j_call: TRBJ1-1
clone_size: NA
d_call: TRBD1
v_call: TRBV7-9

cdr3_aa: CASSKRSSTSGANVLTF
cdr3_nt: TGTGCCAGCAGCAAACGGAGCAGTACCTCTGGGGCCAACGTCCTGACTTTC
j_call: TRBJ2-6
clone_size: NA
d_call: NA
v_call: TRBV21-1

cdr3_aa: CASSRGGSSYNEQFF
cdr3_nt: TGTGCCAGCAGCCGGGGAGGTAGCTCCTACAATGAGCAGTTCTTC
j_call: TRBJ2-1
clone_size: NA
d_call: NA
v_call: TRBV7-2

cdr3_aa: CASRAQGPEAFF
cdr3_nt: TGTGCCAGCAGGGCACAGGGGCCAGAAGCTTTCTTT
j_call: TRBJ1-1
clone_size: NA
d_call: TRBD1
v_call: TRBV2